Shown below are 24 T cell receptor beta chains from a single sample sequenced in a study of CD8 T cells in Susac syndrome. Random-hexamer reverse transcription was applied to about 0.45 to 1 ug RNA. TCRdb redid the calling of the immunoSEQ multiplex PCR reads with MiXCR, one entry per CDR3 protein. This table has 400,000 to 550,000 distinct CDR3 sequences, about 85% appearing once. Sequenced sample: CD8+ T cells from PBMCs. Source of these receptors: a human donor with multiple sclerosis.

The chain couples TRBV28 to TRBJ2-1; 7 positions agree with TRBD1. CDR3 length: 18 residues. J was trimmed by 9 bases and V by 6 bases; bases with no gene match: 23. Germline CDR1 reads MDHEN; CDR2 reads SYDVKM. The CDR3 DNA sequence: TGTGCCAGCAGGCCCAGGACAGGCAACCTCTATTTGCCCGTTGAGCAGTTCTTC. Translating it yields CASRPRTGNLYLPVEQFF.

This clonotype was counted only a few times. This sequence joins TRBV27 and TRBJ2-3; no reliable D call. This CDR3 is built from 14 residues. V gave up 2 bases and J gave up 0 bases, with 6 bases separating them. Germline values: CDR1 MNHEY, CDR2 SMNVEV (reference sequence). The CDR3 spells CASSLIGSTDTQYF. In DNA, the CDR3 is TGTGCCAGCAGTTTAATCGGGAGCACAGATACGCAGTATTTT.

This chain connects TRBV5-5 to TRBJ2-7; 7 nucleotides match TRBD2. The germline V gene encodes CDR1 SGHKS and CDR2 YYEKEE (reference sequence). The CDR3 loop spans 15 amino acids. The V and J ends lost 0 bases and 1 base, in that order; junction bases with no gene match: 4. CDR3 loop: CASSLEAGESYEQYF. The DNA of the CDR3 is TGTGCCAGCAGCTTGGAGGCGGGAGAGTCCTACGAGCAGTACTTC.

This clonotype appeared a single time. In DNA form, the CDR3 reads TGTGCCAGCAGCACCAGCCCTTTAGAGAATTACGAGCAGTACTTC. Its protein is CASSTSPLENYEQYF. J is TRBJ2-7 and V is TRBV5-5, with D uncertain. CDR1 is SGHKS, CDR2 YYEKEE, per germline (reference sequence). The CDR3 runs to 15 residues. V was clipped by 4 bases and J by 4 bases, with 18 bases between them. The whole variable domain, remainder taken from reference TRBV5-5 and TRBJ2-7, is DAGVTQSPTHLIKTRGQQVTLRCSPISGHKSVSWYQQVLGQGPQFIFQYYEKEERGRGNFPDRFSARQFPNYSSELNVNALLLGDSALYLCASSTSPLENYEQYFGPGTRLTVT.

The chain couples TRBV10-3 to TRBJ2-7, with D perhaps TRBD2 (6 bases). This CDR3 has 14 amino acids. Trimming took 6 bases from V and 1 from J, leaving 13 bases between them. The germline V gene has CDR1 ENHRY and CDR2 SYGVKD. CDR3 sequence: CAISEWDSSYEQYF. The CDR3 DNA reads as TGTGCCATCAGCGAATGGGACTCTTCCTACGAGCAGTACTTC.

DNA of the CDR3: TGTGCCAGTAGGGGGACCCCCGGGGAGCTGTTTTTT. Protein product: CASRGTPGELFF. The chain is built from TRBV19 and TRBJ2-2; D possibly uses TRBD1 or TRBD2 (5 bases each). Germline V gene data show CDR1 as LNHDA and CDR2 as SQIVND (reference sequence). CDR3 length: 12 amino acids. Trimming left V 6 bases short and J 6 bases short, with 8 bases between.

The CDR3 region has the DNA TGCAGCGTTGAATCTAGCGGGGTCGACTACGAGCAGTACTTC. Its protein product is CSVESSGVDYEQYF. The chain carries TRBV29-1 and TRBJ2-7, with 9 bases aligning to TRBD2. Germline loops: CDR1 SQVTM, CDR2 ANQGSEA. Trimming cost V 2 bases and J 3 bases; bases outside gene matches: 5. The CDR3 consists of 14 residues.

This clonotype was counted between two and nine times. The chain has TRBV6-1 and TRBJ2-2; D perhaps matches TRBD1 (6 bases). This CDR3 spans 13 amino acids. The germline V gene has CDR1 MNHNS and CDR2 SASEGT. Trimming pared 6 bases from V and 4 bases from J, leaving 9 bases between. CDR3 loop: CASSNRVTGELFF. CDR3 coding DNA: TGTGCCAGCAGCAACAGGGTCACCGGGGAGCTGTTTTTT.

Points on this clonotype: The junction departs from germline at one end; a sequencing error may be responsible. The chain employs TRBV7-8 and TRBJ2-7, with D perhaps TRBD1 (5 bases). The germline CDR1 and CDR2 sequences are SGHVS and FQNEAQ. CDR3 length: 12 amino acids. The CDR3 DNA reads TGTGCCAGCAGCTTTACCTCCAAGGACAAATTCTTC. Protein: CASSFTSKDKFF.

In its sample, this clonotype was seen a few times. This rearrangement joins TRBV6-1 to TRBJ2-7; D is ambiguous. Germline V gene data show CDR1 as MNHNS and CDR2 as SASEGT. This CDR3 is built from 13 residues. V was trimmed by 4 bases and J by 0 bases, leaving 7 bases between them. The CDR3, as DNA: TGTGCCAGCAGTGCCAGGACCTCCTACGAGCAGTACTTC. The encoded protein is CASSARTSYEQYF.

J is TRBJ2-3 and V is TRBV4-1; D unresolved. Germline V gives CDR1 MGHRA, CDR2 YSYEKL. The CDR3 loop spans 16 amino acids. The V gene lost 0 bases and the J gene lost 2 bases, with 12 bases spanning the gap. The CDR3 protein is CASSQDHDQPTDTQYF. The DNA for the CDR3 is TGCGCCAGCAGCCAAGATCATGACCAACCCACAGATACGCAGTATTTT.

This clonotype turned up a few times. The chain combines TRBV28 with TRBJ2-5, with 8 bases that match TRBD1. This CDR3 contains 15 residues. The germline CDR1 and CDR2 sequences are MDHEN and SYDVKM. Losses at the gene ends were 3 bases for V and 2 bases for J; bases not matched to a gene: 5. CDR3 sequence (DNA): TGTGCCAGCAGTTTTAACAGGGGGTTTCAAGAGACCCAGTACTTC. This sequence encodes CASSFNRGFQETQYF.

The rearrangement links TRBV11-2 to TRBJ2-1; TRBD1 aligns across 10 bases. There are 14 residues in the CDR3. From germline, CDR1 is SGHAT and CDR2 FQNNGV. V was pared by 7 bases and J by 10 bases, with 10 bases of the junction left unmatched. The CDR3 DNA reads as TGTGCCAGCACGTCTCTTGACAGGGGGCGCGAGCAGTTCTTC. Its translation: CASTSLDRGREQFF. Variable domain in full (rest from reference TRBV11-2 and TRBJ2-1): EAGVAQSPRYKIIEKRQSVAFWCNPISGHATLYWYQQILGQGPKLLIQFQNNGVVDDSQLPKDRFSAERLKGVDSTLKIQPAKLEDSAVYLCASTSLDRGREQFFGPGTRLTVL.

This clonotype came up once. The chain is built from TRBV10-3 and TRBJ2-7, with unresolved D. Trimming cost V 6 bases and J 2 bases, with 14 bases left between them. This CDR3 contains 14 residues. Germline-derived CDR1 and CDR2 are ENHRY and SYGVKD. Here the CDR3 reads CAIRPPGPTYEQYF. In nucleotides, the CDR3 is TGTGCCATCAGACCGCCCGGCCCCACCTACGAGCAGTACTTC.

The chain is built from TRBV6-5 and TRBJ1-5; 9 nucleotides align to TRBD1. The V and J ends lost 4 bases and 5 bases, in that order; junction bases with no gene match: 3. CDR1 is MNHEY and CDR2 is SVGAGI in the germline V gene. The CDR3 is made up of 14 amino acids. CDR3 nucleotides: TGTGCCAGCAGTTGGGGACAGGGTCATCAGCCCCAGCATTTT. Translating gives CASSWGQGHQPQHF.

This clonotype was detected a few times. The chain couples TRBV7-6 to TRBJ2-5; D gene uncertain. The germline V gene encodes CDR1 SGHVS and CDR2 FNYEAQ. The CDR3 is made up of 11 amino acids. Trimming cost V 3 bases and J 7 bases, with 6 bases left between them. The CDR3 region is CASSFTGTQYF. Written as DNA, the CDR3 is TGTGCCAGCAGCTTTACGGGGACCCAGTACTTC.

The V and J genes are TRBV27 and TRBJ2-7; 10 bases map to TRBD1. V lost 7 bases and J lost 3; bases outside the gene matches: 9. Germline V CDR1 and CDR2: MNHEY, SMNVEV (reference sequence). The CDR3 is 15 residues long. The CDR3 DNA follows: TGTGCCAGCAAAATGGGACAGGGGACCAACTACGAGCAGTACTTC. It translates to CASKMGQGTNYEQYF.

V and J are TRBV11-2 and TRBJ2-5, with TRBD1 matching 8 bases. The ends lost 6 bases at V and 2 bases at J; junction bases unmatched: 5. This CDR3 has 14 amino acids. Germline-derived CDR1 and CDR2 are SGHAT and FQNNGV. The CDR3 DNA reads as TGTGCCAGCAGATCGGACAGGGCTCAAGAGACCCAGTACTTC. This gives the protein CASRSDRAQETQYF.

The chain couples TRBV28 to TRBJ1-5; D remains ambiguous. Trimming pared 6 bases from V and 2 bases from J, leaving 14 bases between. The length of the CDR3 is 15 residues. From germline, CDR1 is MDHEN and CDR2 SYDVKM. CDR3 protein: CASSPLSGGNQPQHF. Here the CDR3 DNA reads TGTGCCAGCAGCCCCCTTTCCGGAGGCAATCAGCCCCAGCATTTT.

The chain has TRBV6-1 and TRBJ2-7, with D possibly matching TRBD2 (6 bases). Trimming took off 10 bases at V and 0 bases at J, with 10 bases between the two ends. The CDR3 totals 12 residues. Looked up from germline, CDR1 is MNHNS and CDR2 is SASEGT. CDR3: CATGDLSYEQYF. The CDR3, as DNA: TGTGCCACGGGGGATCTCTCCTACGAGCAGTACTTC.

The genes are TRBV7-9 and TRBJ2-5; 7 nucleotides line up with TRBD2. V lost 2 bases to trimming and J lost 1 base; unmatched junction nucleotides: 16. This CDR3 has 19 amino acids. CDR1 and CDR2 from the germline V gene are SEHNR and FQNEAQ (reference sequence). The CDR3 region has the DNA TGTGCCAGCAGCTTACCTGCGGGGGATTGGAGTACCTCCCAAGAGACCCAGTACTTC. It translates to CASSLPAGDWSTSQETQYF.

The chain has TRBV10-3 and TRBJ1-4; no firm D call. The germline V gene encodes CDR1 ENHRY and CDR2 SYGVKD. This CDR3 contains 15 residues. The V end lost 0 bases, the J end lost 4 bases, and 9 bases lay between the germline ends. The CDR3 region has the DNA TGTGCCATCAGTGAGTCGGCGGCTGTTAATGAAAAACTGTTTTTT. It is translated as CAISESAAVNEKLFF.

The chain is built from TRBV29-1 and TRBJ2-2; TRBD2 might be the D (7 bases). Germline loops: CDR1 SQVTM, CDR2 ANQGSEA. Between the trimmed V and J ends, which lost 4 bases and 4 bases, there was a span of 16 bases. There are 15 residues in the CDR3. CDR3 in DNA: TGCAGCGTTGGTTTGGAGGGGGGGGGCACCGGGGAGCTGTTTTTT. It specifies CSVGLEGGGTGELFF.

J is TRBJ1-2 and V is TRBV14; 7 nucleotides line up with TRBD1. The CDR3 runs 14 residues. CDR1 SGHDN and CDR2 FVKESK come from the germline V gene. V gave up 4 bases and J gave up 3 bases; unmatched junction bases: 5. CDR3 sequence (DNA): TGTGCCAGCAGCCGGACCGGGACAGACTATGGCTACACCTTC. This encodes CASSRTGTDYGYTF.